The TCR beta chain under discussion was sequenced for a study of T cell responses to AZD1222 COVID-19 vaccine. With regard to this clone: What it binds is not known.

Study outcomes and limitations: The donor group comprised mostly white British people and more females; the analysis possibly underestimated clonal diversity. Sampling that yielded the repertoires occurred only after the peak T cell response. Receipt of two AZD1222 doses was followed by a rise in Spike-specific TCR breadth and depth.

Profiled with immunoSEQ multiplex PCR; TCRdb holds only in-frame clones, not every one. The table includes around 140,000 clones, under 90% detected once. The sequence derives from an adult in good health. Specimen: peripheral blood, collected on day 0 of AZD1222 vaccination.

CDR3 region: CASSIEYRASYGYTF. The CDR3 DNA is TGTGCCAGCAGTATCGAATACAGGGCCAGTTATGGCTACACCTTC. The V call is TRBV6-5, the J call TRBJ1-2; a possible D gene is TRBD1 (6 bases). V was clipped by 5 bases and J by 5 bases, with 18 bases between them. CDR1 and CDR2 (germline): MNHEY, SVGAGI. This CDR3 contains 15 residues.